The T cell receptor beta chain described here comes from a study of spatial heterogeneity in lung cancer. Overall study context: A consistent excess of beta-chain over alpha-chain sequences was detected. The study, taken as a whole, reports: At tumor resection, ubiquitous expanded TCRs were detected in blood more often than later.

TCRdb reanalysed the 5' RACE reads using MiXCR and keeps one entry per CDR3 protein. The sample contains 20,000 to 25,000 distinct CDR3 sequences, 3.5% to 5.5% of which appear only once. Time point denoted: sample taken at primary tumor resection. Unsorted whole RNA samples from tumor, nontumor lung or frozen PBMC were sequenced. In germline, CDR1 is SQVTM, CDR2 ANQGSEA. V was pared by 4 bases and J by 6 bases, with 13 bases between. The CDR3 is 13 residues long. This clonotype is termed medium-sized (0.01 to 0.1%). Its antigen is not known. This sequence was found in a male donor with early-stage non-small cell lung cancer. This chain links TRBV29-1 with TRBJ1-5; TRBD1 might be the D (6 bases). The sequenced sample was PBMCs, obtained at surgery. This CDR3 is CSVVKGRGQPQHF. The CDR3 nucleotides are TGCAGCGTTGTCAAGGGCAGGGGTCAGCCCCAGCATTTT.